The 16 T cell receptor beta chains given below trace back to one sample, sequenced in a study of control samples from healthy donors and cancer patients. Sequencing used immunoSEQ multiplex PCR; TCRdb keeps in-frame clones, though not all of them. The table records 150,000 or so clones, approximately 94% of them present only once. Sequencing was done on a sample of blood. The receptors shown here come from a man aged 35-49 years in good health.

This clone has only one observation. The chain joins TRBV6-6 to TRBJ2-3, with TRBD1 identical over 7 bases. Per the germline V gene, CDR1 is MNHNY and CDR2 is SVGAGI (reference sequence). The CDR3 extends over 16 amino acids. Trimming at V came to 6 bases and at J to 2 bases, leaving 11 bases not matched to a gene. The CDR3 coding sequence is TGTGCCAGCAGACCCTGGACAGGACTTTCCACAGATACGCAGTATTTT. Translating gives CASRPWTGLSTDTQYF.

The CDR3 DNA is TGCAGCGTTGGTTTGGGGATTCGGACTGAAGCTTTCTTT. It codes for CSVGLGIRTEAFF. V and J are TRBV29-1 and TRBJ1-1; D is uncertain. The CDR3 is made up of 13 amino acids. CDR1 and CDR2 (germline): SQVTM, ANQGSEA. V was cut by 4 bases and J by 5 bases, with 14 bases left in between.

The rearrangement links TRBV28 to TRBJ2-1; the match to TRBD2 covers 9 bases. The CDR3 extends over 16 amino acids. CDR1 is MDHEN, CDR2 SYDVKM, per germline. V shed 5 bases and J 3 bases; nucleotides not matched to a gene: 8. The CDR3 coding sequence is TGTGCCAGCAGTCGACTAGCGGAGTTCCTCTACAATGAGCAGTTCTTC. It is translated as CASSRLAEFLYNEQFF.

The gene calls are TRBV19 and TRBJ2-7; D is possibly TRBD1 (6 bases). The germline V gene encodes CDR1 LNHDA and CDR2 SQIVND (reference sequence). This CDR3 region has 13 residues. V lost 6 bases to trimming and J lost 5 bases, with 14 bases between them. The CDR3 DNA sequence: TGTGCCAGTAGGGTCAGGGGAAGTAACGAGCAGTACTTC. This translates into CASRVRGSNEQYF.

V is TRBV5-4 and J is TRBJ2-5; 9 bases line up with TRBD1. With V trimmed by 4 bases and J by 5 bases, 9 bases remained unmatched. Germline CDR1 is SGHNT and CDR2 is YYREEE (reference sequence). This CDR3 is 15 amino acids long. The DNA for the CDR3 is TGTGCCAGCAGCGCCGGACAGGGGTTTGTTGAGACCCAGTACTTC. Translated: CASSAGQGFVETQYF.

V gene TRBV5-6 combines with J gene TRBJ2-5; the D gene could be TRBD1 or TRBD2 (5 bases each). V was clipped by 4 bases and J by 0 bases, with 10 bases between them. Germline-derived CDR1 and CDR2 are SGHDT and YYEEEE. This CDR3 is 14 amino acids long. CDR3 loop: CASSPVGDQETQYF. In DNA form, the CDR3 reads TGTGCCAGCAGCCCTGTGGGGGACCAAGAGACCCAGTACTTC.

The chain links TRBV27 to TRBJ2-7, with 9 bases that match TRBD2. CDR1 and CDR2 from the germline V gene are MNHEY and SMNVEV (reference sequence). The CDR3 has 15 amino acids. V was clipped by 2 bases and J by 2 bases; unmatched bases: 4. The CDR3 is CASSLQLAGPYEQYF. The CDR3 DNA reads TGTGCCAGCAGTTTACAGCTAGCGGGGCCCTACGAGCAGTACTTC.

V is TRBV6-2 or TRBV6-3 and J is TRBJ1-1, with 7 bases fitting TRBD1. Germline CDR1 and CDR2: MNHEY and SVGEGT. The CDR3 spans 18 residues. V lost 3 bases and J lost 5; bases outside the gene matches: 18. The CDR3 spells CASSYWEGANRVWTEAFF. The CDR3 bases are TGTGCCAGCAGTTATTGGGAGGGGGCTAATAGGGTTTGGACTGAAGCTTTCTTT.

The chain's CDR3 is CASSLAGSGNTIYF. The CDR3 region has the DNA TGTGCCAGCAGCTTAGCAGGGAGCGGAAACACCATATATTTT. This sequence joins TRBV11-2 and TRBJ1-3; TRBD1 is a possible D gene (5 bases). The CDR3 has 14 amino acids. The V end was cut by 1 base, the J end by 4 bases, with 8 bases between. The germline V gene has CDR1 SGHAT and CDR2 FQNNGV. Variable domain in full (rest from reference TRBV11-2 and TRBJ1-3): EAGVAQSPRYKIIEKRQSVAFWCNPISGHATLYWYQQILGQGPKLLIQFQNNGVVDDSQLPKDRFSAERLKGVDSTLKIQPAKLEDSAVYLCASSLAGSGNTIYFGEGSWLTVV.

The rearrangement uses TRBV11-3 and TRBJ1-1, with 9 positions matching TRBD1. V gave up 0 bases and J gave up 4 bases; unmatched junction bases: 6. Germline lookup yields CDR1 SGHNT and CDR2 YENEEA. This CDR3 comprises 16 residues. Here the CDR3 DNA reads TGTGCCAGCAGCTTAGACGGGACAGGGCTGGGCACTGAAGCTTTCTTT. This translates into CASSLDGTGLGTEAFF.

As concerns this clone: A read error may account for a junction end that differs from germline. The chain carries TRBV6-1 and TRBJ2-7; D is uncertain. The CDR3 has 13 residues. Germline loops: CDR1 MNHNS, CDR2 SASEGT. CDR3: CASSEGWTYEQYF. The CDR3 coding sequence is TGTGCCAGCAGCGAAGGGTGGACCTACGAGCAGTACTTC.

V gene TRBV13 combines with J gene TRBJ1-4; 8 bases map to TRBD1. V trimming: 6 bases; J trimming: 6 bases; junction bases outside the gene matches: 6. Looked up from germline, CDR1 is PRHDT and CDR2 is FYEKMQ (reference sequence). This CDR3 region has 14 residues. In DNA form, the CDR3 reads TGTGCCAGCAGTCCAACACAGGGGGATGAAAAACTGTTTTTT. This encodes CASSPTQGDEKLFF. Filled out from reference TRBV13 and TRBJ1-4, the complete variable domain reads AAGVIQSPRHLIKEKRETATLKCYPIPRHDTVYWYQQGPGQDPQFLISFYEKMQSDKGSIPDRFSAQQFSDYHSELNMSSLELGDSALYFCASSPTQGDEKLFFGSGTQLSVL.

CDR3 DNA: TGTGCCAGCAGCCCGACTAGTCTGGAAGAGCAGTACTTC. Protein: CASSPTSLEEQYF. The chain has TRBV11-2 and TRBJ2-7; possible D gene TRBD2, 6 bases. The CDR3 spans 13 residues. V was pared by 5 bases and J by 7 bases, with 15 bases between. Germline CDR1 reads SGHAT; CDR2 reads FQNNGV.

The chain couples TRBV5-1 to TRBJ1-2; D is unresolved. The CDR3 spans 11 residues. CDR1 is SGHRS and CDR2 is YFSETQ in the germline V gene. Trimming stripped 7 bases from V and 6 bases from J, with 10 bases between. This CDR3 is CASGGGDGYTF. In DNA form, the CDR3 reads TGCGCCAGCGGCGGAGGAGATGGCTACACCTTC.

The gene calls are TRBV11-2 and TRBJ1-3; D is uncertain. V lost 5 bases and J lost 5, with 19 bases in between. The CDR3 is made up of 16 amino acids. Germline CDR1 and CDR2: SGHAT and FQNNGV. CDR3 nucleotides: TGTGCCAGCAGCACGGCCGGCCCAAATTCCAGAAACACCATATATTTT. This sequence encodes CASSTAGPNSRNTIYF.

This chain uses TRBV6-5 with TRBJ1-2, with D unresolved. The CDR3 runs 13 residues. Germline loops: CDR1 MNHEY, CDR2 SVGAGI. Trimming removed 5 bases at V and 2 bases at J, with 9 bases between. Here the CDR3 reads CASSPTANYGYTF. The CDR3 region has the DNA TGTGCCAGCAGTCCGACGGCGAACTATGGCTACACCTTC.